This entry describes one T cell receptor (beta chain). The target of this receptor is not known. No qualities accompany the bases; no much larger clone lies one base away. Library method: the immunoSEQ multiplex PCR assay. Sourced from immuneACCESS, this table was stored by TCRdb with only in-frame sequences that have V and J called. A share of the clones is absent; for the studies checked, an unresolved V gene accounts for under half, and the remainder has no known explanation. The sample contains around 32,000 clones, roughly nine tenths of them found a single time. Around 8.5% of the sample comes from the top ten. There are 15 amino acids in the CDR3, from cysteine to phenylalanine inclusive. Only the CDR3 part of the read is kept: 45 bases, read in frame from the first base. The germline V gene yields MNHEY for CDR1 and SVGAGI for CDR2. V is pared back by 6 bases and J by 6 bases, with 17 bases lying between the germline termini.

This record comes from a study of PD-1 and CTLA-4 blockade in melanoma (TCRdb year 2021). The study in broad terms: The study compared how PD-1 blockade and CTLA-4 blockade affected the melanoma-reactive CD8 T cell response in patients with melanoma.

The sequenced sample was CD8+ T cells from peripheral blood, obtained before anti-PD-1 treatment. The chain is encoded by TRBV6-5 joined to TRBJ2-2; no confident D gene assignment can be made. The clonotype comes from a human donor with melanoma. The DNA reads as follows: TGTGCCAGCAGATTAGGCCCAATGGAAGCCGGGGAGCTGTTTTTT. It encodes CASRLGPMEAGELFF.